Shown below are 10 T cell receptor beta chains from a single sample sequenced in a study of blood T cell repertoires in COVID-19. Some clones are missing from TCRdb's copy, which holds only in-frame ones; the method was immunoSEQ multiplex PCR. Of approximately 220,000 clones listed, about 80% were seen once; the top ten hold around 2%. Input material: peripheral blood. The receptors derive from a woman aged 55-69 years with acute or convalescent COVID-19.

The CDR3 coding sequence is TGTGCCAGTACTGGACAGGGAAACTATGGCTACACCTTC. This gives the protein CASTGQGNYGYTF. This chain uses TRBV19 with TRBJ1-2, with TRBD1 matching 8 bases. This CDR3 region has 13 residues. CDR1 is LNHDA and CDR2 is SQIVND in the germline V gene (reference sequence). The ends lost 7 bases at V and 2 bases at J; junction bases unmatched: 3.

The rearrangement uses TRBV7-9 and TRBJ2-3; weak D call: TRBD2 (6 bases). CDR3 length equals 15 residues. Germline assignment: CDR1 SEHNR and CDR2 FQNEAQ (reference sequence). V was clipped by 4 bases and J by 0 bases, with 11 bases between them. CDR3 bases: TGTGCCAGCAGCTCCGGACTACTTAGCACAGATACGCAGTATTTT. This sequence encodes CASSSGLLSTDTQYF.

This rearrangement joins TRBV27 to TRBJ1-6; D is perhaps TRBD1 (6 bases). In germline, CDR1 is MNHEY, CDR2 SMNVEV (reference sequence). This CDR3 is 13 amino acids long. With 6 bases removed from V and 8 bases from J, the gap between germline ends came to 11 bases. In DNA form, the CDR3 reads TGTGCCAGCAGGCGGGGGCTGGATTCACCCCTCCACTTT. Protein sequence: CASRRGLDSPLHF.

This chain links TRBV4-1 with TRBJ2-3; possible D gene TRBD2, 7 bases. Germline values: CDR1 MGHRA, CDR2 YSYEKL. This CDR3 spans 18 amino acids. The ends were cut back, 0 bases at V and 1 base at J, with 17 bases in the middle. CDR3 nucleotide sequence: TGCGCCAGCAGCCAAGATCGTATGGGCGGGGGCCGCACAGATACGCAGTATTTT. Amino acid sequence: CASSQDRMGGGRTDTQYF.

The chain employs TRBV5-1 and TRBJ2-7; 10 bases align to TRBD2. The CDR3 is 17 residues long. The V segment lost 2 bases and the J segment 0 bases; nucleotides outside the gene matches: 8. CDR1 and CDR2 (germline): SGHRS, YFSETQ. In DNA form, the CDR3 reads TGCGCCAGCAGCTTTCTAGCGGGGGACACCGTCTCCTACGAGCAGTACTTC. The encoded protein is CASSFLAGDTVSYEQYF.

The chain recombines TRBV5-1 with TRBJ1-1, with TRBD1 matching over 9 bases. CDR3 size: 14 residues. CDR1 and CDR2 (germline): SGHRS, YFSETQ. V was pared by 3 bases and J by 5 bases, with 5 bases of the junction left unmatched. CDR3 in amino acids: CASSWTGDRTEAFF. CDR3 DNA: TGCGCCAGCAGCTGGACAGGGGATCGGACTGAAGCTTTCTTT.

Only a few counts were recorded for this clone. V is TRBV7-2 and J is TRBJ2-1; no definite D call. With 1 base removed from V and 6 bases from J, the gap between germline ends came to 7 bases. Germline V lookup: CDR1 SGHTA, CDR2 FQGNSA. This CDR3 contains 13 residues. The CDR3, as DNA: TGTGCCAGCAGCTTAGTGCCCAGCAATGAGCAGTTCTTC. Encoded protein: CASSLVPSNEQFF.

The rearrangement joins TRBV2 to TRBJ1-1; D is possibly TRBD1 (5 bases). Germline CDR1 and CDR2: SNHLY and FYNNEI. CDR3 length: 15 amino acids. V was shortened by 5 bases and J by 1 base, with 14 bases between the two germline ends. In nucleotides, the CDR3 is TGTGCCAGCAGTCTCCAGACAGTGGGGAACACTGAAGCTTTCTTT. It specifies CASSLQTVGNTEAFF.

This clone has just one count. CDR3 protein: CASSHWTSGYTF. The CDR3 region has the DNA TGTGCCAGCAGTCACTGGACAAGTGGCTACACCTTC. This chain connects TRBV12-3 or TRBV12-4 to TRBJ1-2; possibly TRBD1 for D (5 bases). There are 12 residues in the CDR3. V dropped 5 bases and J dropped 7 bases, with 11 bases sitting between them.

This sequence joins TRBV3-1 (or the pseudogene TRBV3-2) and TRBJ1-1; 8 bases match TRBD1. Trimming at V came to 2 bases and at J to 11 bases, leaving 1 base not matched to a gene. The germline CDR1 and CDR2 sequences are LGHDT and YNNKEL (reference sequence). There are 11 residues in the CDR3. CDR3 sequence: CASSQQGAAFF. The CDR3 DNA sequence: TGTGCCAGCAGCCAACAGGGGGCGGCTTTCTTT.